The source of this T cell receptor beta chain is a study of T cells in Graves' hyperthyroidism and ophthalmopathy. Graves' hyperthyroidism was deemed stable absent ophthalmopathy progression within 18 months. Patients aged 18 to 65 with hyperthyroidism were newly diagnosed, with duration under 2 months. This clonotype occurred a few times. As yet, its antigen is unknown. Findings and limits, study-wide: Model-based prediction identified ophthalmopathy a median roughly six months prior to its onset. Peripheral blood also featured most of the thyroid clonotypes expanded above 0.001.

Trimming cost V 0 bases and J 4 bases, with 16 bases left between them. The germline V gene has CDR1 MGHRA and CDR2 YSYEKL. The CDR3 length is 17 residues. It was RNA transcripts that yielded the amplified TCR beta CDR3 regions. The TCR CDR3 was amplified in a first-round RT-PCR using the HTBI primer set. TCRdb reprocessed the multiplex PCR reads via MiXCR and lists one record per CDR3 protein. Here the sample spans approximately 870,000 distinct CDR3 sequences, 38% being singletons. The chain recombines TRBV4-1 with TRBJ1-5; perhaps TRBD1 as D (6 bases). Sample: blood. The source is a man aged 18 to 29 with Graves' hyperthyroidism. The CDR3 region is CASSQEGYYQGNQPQHF. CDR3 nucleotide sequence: TGCGCCAGCAGCCAAGAAGGGTACTACCAGGGGAATCAGCCCCAGCATTTT.